These T cell receptor beta chains were read from a single sample in a study of CD4 T cells in relation to SARS-CoV-2 and coronaviruses. Some clones are missing from TCRdb's copy, which holds only in-frame ones; the method was immunoSEQ multiplex PCR. Seen here are over 25,000 clones, about 81% observed once, and the top ten hold roughly 13%. For these TCRs, the target antigens are not known. Sequenced input: CD4+ T cells from PBMCs, cultured in vitro. The receptors come from a human donor in good health. Each CDR3 is given with its conserved first and last residue. The D gene is left open where the match is weak. Rows give clone size only sometimes, using once, few, many, or a class for an expanded clone.

j_gene | v_gene | abundance | d_gene | CDR3aa | CDR3nt
TRBJ1-2 | TRBV7-2 | - | TRBD1 | CASSLEGQTNYGYTF | TGTGCCAGCAGCTTAGAGGGACAGACTAACTATGGCTACACCTTC
TRBJ2-2 | TRBV5-5 | once | - | CASSLVVTRGTGELFF | TGTGCCAGCAGCTTGGTTGTCACCCGGGGCACCGGGGAGCTGTTTTTT
TRBJ1-3 | TRBV14 | - | - | CASSPRGWGAGNTIYF | TGTGCCAGCAGCCCCCGGGGTTGGGGCGCTGGAAACACCATATATTTT
TRBJ1-6 | TRBV6-5 | once | - | CASIQDSYNSPLHF | TGTGCCAGCATTCAGGACTCCTATAATTCACCCCTCCACTTT
TRBJ2-7 | TRBV4-1 | - | - | CASSQDPTAISSYEQYF | TGCGCCAGCAGCCAAGACCCCACCGCCATCTCGTCCTACGAGCAGTACTTC
TRBJ2-2 | TRBV5-1 | - | TRBD2 | CASSEASGMSGELFF | TGCGCCAGCAGCGAGGCTAGCGGGATGTCCGGGGAGCTGTTTTTT
TRBJ2-7 | TRBV2 | - | - | CASSEDATTSYEQYF | TGTGCCAGCAGTGAAGACGCGACTACCTCCTACGAGCAGTACTTC
TRBJ2-3 | TRBV18 | - | TRBD1 | CASSPGQGSIDTQYF | TGTGCCAGCTCACCGGGACAGGGGAGTATTGATACGCAGTATTTT
TRBJ2-7 | TRBV12-3/TRBV12-4 | - | TRBD2 | CASSLVSGGTRF | TGTGCCAGCAGTTTGGTTAGCGGGGGAACCCGATTC
TRBJ2-1 | TRBV18 | few | - | CASSQAGNEQFF | TGTGCCAGCTCGCAGGCAGGCAATGAGCAGTTCTTC
TRBJ1-1 | TRBV28 | - | - | CASNPIGRKTEAFF | TGTGCCAGCAACCCGATCGGGAGAAAAACTGAAGCTTTCTTT
TRBJ2-5 | TRBV6-6 | - | - | CASRLTGLGETQYF | TGTGCCAGCAGATTAACAGGGCTTGGAGAGACCCAGTACTTC
TRBJ1-2 | TRBV18 | - | - | CASSRTQGYTF | TGTGCCAGCTCACGGACACAGGGCTACACCTTC
TRBJ2-2 | TRBV19 | - | - | CASSILAVNTGELFF | TGTGCCAGTAGTATATTAGCGGTGAACACCGGGGAGCTGTTTTTT
TRBJ2-2 | TRBV10-3 | - | TRBD2 | CAISDSLAGVHGELFF | TGTGCCATCAGTGATTCTCTAGCGGGAGTGCACGGGGAGCTGTTTTTT
TRBJ2-7 | TRBV12-5 | - | - | CASGGGRTYEQYF | TGTGCTAGTGGGGGAGGCCGAACCTACGAGCAGTACTTC
TRBJ2-3 | TRBV5-6 | - | - | CASSPLRVVTMQYF | TGTGCCAGCAGCCCTCTGCGGGTCGTCACTATGCAGTATTTT
TRBJ1-1 | TRBV3-1/TRBV3-2 | - | - | CASSHAGRNFEAFF | TGTGCCAGCAGCCATGCGGGCCGAAATTTCGAAGCTTTCTTT
TRBJ2-3 | TRBV21-1 | - | - | CASTAGLAGDLFSTDTQYF | TGTGCCAGCACTGCGGGACTAGCGGGGGATTTATTTAGCACAGATACGCAGTATTTT
TRBJ2-3 | TRBV3-1/TRBV3-2 | - | TRBD2 | CASSPGTRRKDTQYF | TGTGCCAGCAGCCCGGGGACTAGGAGGAAGGATACGCAGTATTTT
TRBJ2-3 | TRBV7-9 | - | - | CASNSGSTDTQYF | TGTGCCAGTAATAGCGGTAGCACAGATACGCAGTATTTT
TRBJ2-3 | TRBV6-6 | - | - | CASSYSVSTDTQYF | TGTGCCAGCAGTTACTCAGTCAGCACAGATACGCAGTATTTT
TRBJ2-5 | TRBV4-3 | - | - | CASSQGGVVETQYF | TGCGCCAGCAGCCAAGGGGGTGTAGTGGAGACCCAGTACTTC
TRBJ2-7 | TRBV6-2/TRBV6-3 | - | - | CASSYKQGGVQYF | TGTGCCAGCAGTTACAAACAGGGAGGTGTGCAGTACTTC
TRBJ1-5 | TRBV6-2/TRBV6-3 | - | TRBD1 | CASSSTGGKNQPQHF | TGTGCCAGCAGTTCCACAGGGGGGAAGAATCAGCCCCAGCATTTT